This is a list of T cell receptor beta chains from one sample in a study of shared clonotypes between healthy human individuals. Method: immunoSEQ multiplex PCR; TCRdb's copy keeps in-frame clones and lacks some. The sample includes about 560,000 clones, roughly 72% of them seen just once. Sequenced: PBMCs. Every receptor here comes from a woman between 35 and 50 years old in good health. Some clones in this sample may be carry-over from other donors' samples. The CDR3 runs from the conserved cysteine through the conserved F or W. The D gene is left open where the match is weak. Rows may omit the clone size; those that give it use once, few, many or a size class.

d_gene: NA; v_gene: TRBV11-1; abundance: NA; j_gene: TRBJ1-1; CDR3nt: TGTGCCAGCAGCTTACGACGAACTAACACTGAAGCTTTCTTT; CDR3aa: CASSLRRTNTEAFF
d_gene: TRBD1; v_gene: TRBV28; abundance: NA; j_gene: TRBJ1-5; CDR3nt: TGTGCCAGCAGTTTATTCAGGGGGTATCAGCCCCAGCATTTT; CDR3aa: CASSLFRGYQPQHF
d_gene: TRBD2; v_gene: TRBV28; abundance: NA; j_gene: TRBJ2-2; CDR3nt: TGTGCCAGCAGTTTGGGACTAGCGGGAGCGGTTACCGGGGAGCTGTTTTTT; CDR3aa: CASSLGLAGAVTGELFF
d_gene: NA; v_gene: TRBV5-1; abundance: NA; j_gene: TRBJ1-4; CDR3nt: TGCGCCAGCAGTTTTCTCCCAAACCCGGGTCTAACTAATGAAAAACTGTTTTTT; CDR3aa: CASSFLPNPGLTNEKLFF
d_gene: NA; v_gene: TRBV15; abundance: NA; j_gene: TRBJ1-3; CDR3nt: TGTGCCACCAGCAGAGATCAAGGAGACCGGGGAAACACCATATATTTT; CDR3aa: CATSRDQGDRGNTIYF
d_gene: TRBD2; v_gene: TRBV5-1; abundance: NA; j_gene: TRBJ2-1; CDR3nt: TGCGCCAGCAGCCACGGACTAGCGGGAGAATCTGAGCAGTTCTTC; CDR3aa: CASSHGLAGESEQFF
d_gene: TRBD2; v_gene: TRBV10-1; abundance: NA; j_gene: TRBJ2-5; CDR3nt: TGCGCCAGCAGCCCGGGACTAGAAGAGACCCAGTACTTC; CDR3aa: CASSPGLEETQYF
d_gene: TRBD2; v_gene: TRBV2; abundance: NA; j_gene: TRBJ2-7; CDR3nt: TGTGCCAGCAGTCTTCTAGCGGGAGTGGTCGAGCAGTACTTC; CDR3aa: CASSLLAGVVEQYF
d_gene: TRBD1; v_gene: TRBV28; abundance: NA; j_gene: TRBJ2-5; CDR3nt: TGTGCCAGCAGTTTATCCACTGGACAGGCACGGAGGGAGACCCAGTACTTC; CDR3aa: CASSLSTGQARRETQYF
d_gene: TRBD1; v_gene: TRBV10-3; abundance: NA; j_gene: TRBJ2-2; CDR3nt: TGTGCCATCAGTGGACAGGGACCGAACACCGGGGAGCTGTTTTTT; CDR3aa: CAISGQGPNTGELFF
d_gene: NA; v_gene: TRBV13; abundance: NA; j_gene: TRBJ2-5; CDR3nt: TGTGCCAGCAGCTTAGGCCGAGGGAGAGGGGACCAAGAGACCCAGTACTTC; CDR3aa: CASSLGRGRGDQETQYF
d_gene: NA; v_gene: TRBV2; abundance: NA; j_gene: TRBJ1-2; CDR3nt: TGTGCCAGCATTCGAAGGGAGGGTGGCTATGGCTACACCTTC; CDR3aa: CASIRREGGYGYTF
d_gene: NA; v_gene: TRBV28; abundance: NA; j_gene: TRBJ1-5; CDR3nt: TGTGCCAGCAGTTCGCCCTCGGCGGGACAGCCCCAGCATTTT; CDR3aa: CASSSPSAGQPQHF
d_gene: NA; v_gene: TRBV2; abundance: NA; j_gene: TRBJ2-7; CDR3nt: TGTGCCAGCAGTCAGGCCTCCTACGAGCAGTACTTC; CDR3aa: CASSQASYEQYF
d_gene: NA; v_gene: TRBV29-1; abundance: few; j_gene: TRBJ1-1; CDR3nt: TGCAGCGTTGCCGGGGGTGATGACACTGAAGCTTTCTTT; CDR3aa: CSVAGGDDTEAFF
d_gene: TRBD1; v_gene: TRBV18; abundance: NA; j_gene: TRBJ1-2; CDR3nt: TGTGCCAGCTCACCAACGGGACAGAACGAAGGCTACACCTTC; CDR3aa: CASSPTGQNEGYTF
d_gene: NA; v_gene: TRBV15; abundance: NA; j_gene: TRBJ2-5; CDR3nt: TGTGCCACCAGCAGAGATCAAGGGGGAGAGACCCAGTACTTC; CDR3aa: CATSRDQGGETQYF
d_gene: NA; v_gene: TRBV7-9; abundance: NA; j_gene: TRBJ2-1; CDR3nt: TGTGCCAGCAGCTCGGTCCCTGAGCAGTTCTTC; CDR3aa: CASSSVPEQFF
d_gene: TRBD1; v_gene: TRBV19; abundance: NA; j_gene: TRBJ2-2; CDR3nt: TGTGCCAGTAGTCTCGCGGGGACAGGGTCGTTCACCGGGGAGCTGTTTTTT; CDR3aa: CASSLAGTGSFTGELFF
d_gene: TRBD1; v_gene: TRBV29-1; abundance: NA; j_gene: TRBJ2-2; CDR3nt: TGCAGCGCCGGGACAGGGTTGGACATAGTCACCGGGGAGCTGTTTTTT; CDR3aa: CSAGTGLDIVTGELFF
d_gene: TRBD1; v_gene: TRBV5-1; abundance: once; j_gene: TRBJ1-4; CDR3nt: TGCGCCAGCTGCTCCGGGACAGGGGATGAAAAACTGTTTTTT; CDR3aa: CASCSGTGDEKLFF
d_gene: TRBD1; v_gene: TRBV4-3; abundance: once; j_gene: TRBJ1-2; CDR3nt: TGCGCCAGCAGCCAAGAAAAGGGCAGGGGGCGTCTCGGCGGCTACACCTTC; CDR3aa: CASSQEKGRGRLGGYTF
d_gene: NA; v_gene: TRBV21-1; abundance: NA; j_gene: TRBJ2-7; CDR3nt: TGTGCCAGCACCCCAACCCCGTGCGAGCAGTACTTC; CDR3aa: CASTPTPCEQYF
d_gene: NA; v_gene: TRBV11-2; abundance: NA; j_gene: TRBJ2-5; CDR3nt: TGTGCCAGCAGCTTAGAAGGTAGCGGACAGACCCAGTACTTC; CDR3aa: CASSLEGSGQTQYF
d_gene: NA; v_gene: TRBV28; abundance: NA; j_gene: TRBJ1-2; CDR3nt: TGTGCCAGCGAGAGGGCAGGGGACCGGCACTATGGCTACACCTTC; CDR3aa: CASERAGDRHYGYTF
d_gene: NA; v_gene: TRBV7-8; abundance: NA; j_gene: TRBJ1-4; CDR3nt: TGTGCCAGCAGCCCCAAGGGGATTAATGAAAAACTGTTTTTT; CDR3aa: CASSPKGINEKLFF
d_gene: TRBD1; v_gene: TRBV27; abundance: NA; j_gene: TRBJ1-5; CDR3nt: TGTGCCACCAGGACAGGTTTCAATCAGCCCCAGCATTTT; CDR3aa: CATRTGFNQPQHF
d_gene: TRBD1; v_gene: TRBV6-6; abundance: NA; j_gene: TRBJ1-1; CDR3nt: TGTGCCAGCAGTTGGGGCTTGGGGCAGGGGGCCGCTGAAGCTTTCTTT; CDR3aa: CASSWGLGQGAAEAFF
d_gene: NA; v_gene: TRBV7-9; abundance: once; j_gene: TRBJ2-3; CDR3nt: TGTGCCAGCAGCACGGACAGAGGGGCAGATACGCAGTATTTT; CDR3aa: CASSTDRGADTQYF
d_gene: NA; v_gene: TRBV28; abundance: NA; j_gene: TRBJ2-2; CDR3nt: TGTGCCAGCGGGCCGCCGGGCACCGGGGAGCTGTTTTTT; CDR3aa: CASGPPGTGELFF
d_gene: NA; v_gene: TRBV2; abundance: NA; j_gene: TRBJ2-4; CDR3nt: TGTGCCAGCAGTGCGGGGATCCACCAGTACTTC; CDR3aa: CASSAGIHQYF
d_gene: NA; v_gene: TRBV4-1; abundance: few; j_gene: TRBJ1-4; CDR3nt: TGCGCCAGCAGCCACCAGAGACGTAATGAAAAACTGTTTTTT; CDR3aa: CASSHQRRNEKLFF
d_gene: TRBD1; v_gene: TRBV10-3; abundance: NA; j_gene: TRBJ2-7; CDR3nt: TGTGCCATCAGTGGGGCAGGGGGCCTGGCCGAGCAGTACTTC; CDR3aa: CAISGAGGLAEQYF
d_gene: NA; v_gene: TRBV9; abundance: NA; j_gene: TRBJ1-1; CDR3nt: TGTGCCAGCAGCGTAGCTGGACCCGGCCGGGAGACTGAAGCTTTCTTT; CDR3aa: CASSVAGPGRETEAFF
d_gene: TRBD1; v_gene: TRBV29-1; abundance: NA; j_gene: TRBJ1-1; CDR3nt: TGCAGCGTTGAAGAAGGGCAGGGGGTTGCTGAAGCTTTCTTT; CDR3aa: CSVEEGQGVAEAFF
d_gene: TRBD2; v_gene: TRBV7-2; abundance: NA; j_gene: TRBJ2-7; CDR3nt: TGTGCCAGCAGCGGGGGACTAGCGGTTTACGAGCAGTACTTC; CDR3aa: CASSGGLAVYEQYF
d_gene: NA; v_gene: TRBV19; abundance: few; j_gene: TRBJ1-3; CDR3nt: TGTGCCAGTGGACCATCACAGTTCAGTGGAAACACCATATATTTT; CDR3aa: CASGPSQFSGNTIYF
d_gene: NA; v_gene: TRBV20-1; abundance: once; j_gene: TRBJ2-3; CDR3nt: TGCAGTGCTAAAGTAAATACGCAGTATTTT; CDR3aa: CSAKVNTQYF
d_gene: TRBD2; v_gene: TRBV11-3; abundance: NA; j_gene: TRBJ2-1; CDR3nt: TGTGCCAGCAGCAACCGGGACTATCCACACAATGAGCAGTTCTTC; CDR3aa: CASSNRDYPHNEQFF
d_gene: NA; v_gene: TRBV7-9; abundance: NA; j_gene: TRBJ2-1; CDR3nt: TGTGCCAGCAGGACTCTGGCTAGCTCCTACAATGAGCAGTTCTTC; CDR3aa: CASRTLASSYNEQFF
d_gene: NA; v_gene: TRBV6-4; abundance: many; j_gene: TRBJ2-3; CDR3nt: TGTGCCAGCAGTCGGGGCGGTAGCACAGATACGCAGTATTTT; CDR3aa: CASSRGGSTDTQYF
d_gene: NA; v_gene: TRBV9; abundance: NA; j_gene: TRBJ1-2; CDR3nt: TGTGCCAGCAGCACTGGGGGAATTGGCTATGGCTACACCTTC; CDR3aa: CASSTGGIGYGYTF
d_gene: NA; v_gene: TRBV9; abundance: NA; j_gene: TRBJ2-7; CDR3nt: TGTGCCAGCAGCGTAGGTTTAGGGGACCAAGGTTTCTACGAGCAGTACTTC; CDR3aa: CASSVGLGDQGFYEQYF
d_gene: NA; v_gene: TRBV7-3; abundance: NA; j_gene: TRBJ1-2; CDR3nt: TGTGCCAGCAGCTTAATGGGACAACTGAACTATGGCTACACCTTC; CDR3aa: CASSLMGQLNYGYTF
d_gene: TRBD1; v_gene: TRBV11-2; abundance: NA; j_gene: TRBJ2-3; CDR3nt: TGTGCCAGCATCCAGGGGGCAGGTTCAGATACGCAGTATTTT; CDR3aa: CASIQGAGSDTQYF
d_gene: TRBD1; v_gene: TRBV15; abundance: NA; j_gene: TRBJ2-3; CDR3nt: TGTGCCACCAGCTCAGGGGGAACCACAGATACGCAGTATTTT; CDR3aa: CATSSGGTTDTQYF
d_gene: NA; v_gene: TRBV21-1; abundance: few; j_gene: TRBJ2-7; CDR3nt: TGTGCCAGCAGCAAAGAAGCCGGTAATAGCTCCTACGAGCAGTACTTC; CDR3aa: CASSKEAGNSSYEQYF
d_gene: TRBD1; v_gene: TRBV7-9; abundance: NA; j_gene: TRBJ1-5; CDR3nt: TGTGCCAGCAGCGGACAGGGACAGCCCCAGCATTTT; CDR3aa: CASSGQGQPQHF
d_gene: TRBD2; v_gene: TRBV30; abundance: NA; j_gene: TRBJ2-7; CDR3nt: TGTGCCTGGAGTGTACGCGGGGGGAGCCCCTACGAGCAGTACTTC; CDR3aa: CAWSVRGGSPYEQYF
d_gene: NA; v_gene: TRBV28; abundance: NA; j_gene: TRBJ2-7; CDR3nt: TGTGCCAGCAGCAGCAACGAGCAGTACTTC; CDR3aa: CASSSNEQYF
d_gene: NA; v_gene: TRBV7-2; abundance: NA; j_gene: TRBJ1-3; CDR3nt: TGTGCCAGCAGCTTTCGTCAGGCTGGAAACACCATATATTTT; CDR3aa: CASSFRQAGNTIYF
d_gene: NA; v_gene: TRBV30; abundance: NA; j_gene: TRBJ2-5; CDR3nt: TGTGCCTGGAGCCCCGACACTCAAGAGACCCAGTACTTC; CDR3aa: CAWSPDTQETQYF
d_gene: NA; v_gene: TRBV4-2; abundance: NA; j_gene: TRBJ1-2; CDR3nt: TGTGCCAGCAGCCAGTTATTGGGCAGCGAATATGGCTACACCTTC; CDR3aa: CASSQLLGSEYGYTF